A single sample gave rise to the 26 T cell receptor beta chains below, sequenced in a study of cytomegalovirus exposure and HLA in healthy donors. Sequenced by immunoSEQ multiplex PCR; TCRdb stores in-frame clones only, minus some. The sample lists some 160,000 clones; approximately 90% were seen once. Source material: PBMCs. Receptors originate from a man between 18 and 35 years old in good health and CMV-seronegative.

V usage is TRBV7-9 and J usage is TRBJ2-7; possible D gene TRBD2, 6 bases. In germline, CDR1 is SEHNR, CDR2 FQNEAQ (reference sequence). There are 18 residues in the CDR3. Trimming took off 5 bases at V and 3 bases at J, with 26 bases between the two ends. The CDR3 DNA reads TGTGCCAGCAGCCCACCGGGGACTGTCCCGGGACCCTTCTACGAGCAGTACTTC. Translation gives CASSPPGTVPGPFYEQYF.

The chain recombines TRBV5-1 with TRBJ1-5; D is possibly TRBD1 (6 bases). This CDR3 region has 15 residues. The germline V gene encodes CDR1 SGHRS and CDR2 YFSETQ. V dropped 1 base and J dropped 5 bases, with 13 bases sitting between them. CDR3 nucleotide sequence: TGCGCCAGCAGCTTGATCCCCAGGGGTGATCAGCCCCAGCATTTT. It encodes CASSLIPRGDQPQHF.

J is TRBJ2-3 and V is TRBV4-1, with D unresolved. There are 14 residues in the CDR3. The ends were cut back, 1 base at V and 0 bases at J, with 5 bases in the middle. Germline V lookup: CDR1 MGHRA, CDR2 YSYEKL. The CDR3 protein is CASSQVTSTDTQYF. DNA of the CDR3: TGCGCCAGCAGCCAAGTAACTAGCACAGATACGCAGTATTTT.

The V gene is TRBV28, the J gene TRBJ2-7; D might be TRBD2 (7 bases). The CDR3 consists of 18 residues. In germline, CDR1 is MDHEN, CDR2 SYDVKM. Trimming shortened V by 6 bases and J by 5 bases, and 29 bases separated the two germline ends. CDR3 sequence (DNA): TGTGCCAGCAGCAATAGGCCAGGGGAACCCCGCGGGGGCCACGAGCAGTACTTC. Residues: CASSNRPGEPRGGHEQYF.

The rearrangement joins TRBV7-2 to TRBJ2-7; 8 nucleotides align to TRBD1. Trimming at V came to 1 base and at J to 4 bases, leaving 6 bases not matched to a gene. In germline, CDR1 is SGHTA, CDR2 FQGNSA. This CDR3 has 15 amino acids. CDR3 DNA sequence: TGTGCCAGCAGCTTAGTCCAGGGGGCATCGTACGAGCAGTACTTC. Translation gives CASSLVQGASYEQYF. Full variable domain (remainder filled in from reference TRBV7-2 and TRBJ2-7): GAGVSQSPSNKVTEKGKDVELRCDPISGHTALYWYRQSLGQGLEFLIYFQGNSAPDKSGLPSDRFSAERTGGSVSTLTIQRTQQEDSAVYLCASSLVQGASYEQYFGPGTRLTVT.

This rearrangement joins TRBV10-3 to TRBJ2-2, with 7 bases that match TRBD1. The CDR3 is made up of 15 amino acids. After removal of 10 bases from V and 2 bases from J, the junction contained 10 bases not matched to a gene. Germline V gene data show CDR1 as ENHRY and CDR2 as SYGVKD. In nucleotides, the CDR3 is TGTGCCACCACACCGGGACAGACAAACACCGGGGAGCTGTTTTTT. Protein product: CATTPGQTNTGELFF.

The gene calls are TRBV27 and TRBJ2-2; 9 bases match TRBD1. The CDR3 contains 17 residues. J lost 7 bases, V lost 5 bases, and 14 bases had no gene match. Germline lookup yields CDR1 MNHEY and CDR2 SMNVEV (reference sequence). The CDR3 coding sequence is TGTGCCAGCAGTGGATTAAGCACAGGGGGCGATAGCGGGGAGCTGTTTTTT. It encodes CASSGLSTGGDSGELFF.

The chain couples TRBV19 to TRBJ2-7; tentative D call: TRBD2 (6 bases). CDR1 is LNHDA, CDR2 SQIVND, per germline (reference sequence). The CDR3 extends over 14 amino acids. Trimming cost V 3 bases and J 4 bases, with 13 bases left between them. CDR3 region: CASSISAGFYEQYF. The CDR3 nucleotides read TGTGCCAGTAGTATCAGCGCGGGATTTTACGAGCAGTACTTC.

The CDR3 DNA sequence: TGTGCCAGCTATACAGGGGGCGTTCAGCCCCAGCATTTT. This encodes CASYTGGVQPQHF. The rearrangement uses TRBV6-1 and TRBJ1-5, with 9 positions matching TRBD1. Looked up from germline, CDR1 is MNHNS and CDR2 is SASEGT. The CDR3 consists of 13 residues. The J segment lost 6 bases and the V segment lost 8 bases, leaving 5 bases of the junction unmatched.

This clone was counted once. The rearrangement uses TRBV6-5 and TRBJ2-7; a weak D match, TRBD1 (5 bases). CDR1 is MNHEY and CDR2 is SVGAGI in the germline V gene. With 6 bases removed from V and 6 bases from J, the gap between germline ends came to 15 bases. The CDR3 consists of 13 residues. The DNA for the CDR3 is TGTGCCAGCAGCCTAACAGGAGTATCCGAGCAGTACGTC. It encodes CASSLTGVSEQYV.

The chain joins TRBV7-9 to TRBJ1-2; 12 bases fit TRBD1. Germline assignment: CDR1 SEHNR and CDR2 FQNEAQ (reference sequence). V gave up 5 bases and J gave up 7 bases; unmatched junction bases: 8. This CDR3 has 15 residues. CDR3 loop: CASSVTGQGAAGYTF. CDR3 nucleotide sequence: TGTGCCAGCAGCGTCACGGGACAGGGGGCGGCTGGCTACACCTTC.

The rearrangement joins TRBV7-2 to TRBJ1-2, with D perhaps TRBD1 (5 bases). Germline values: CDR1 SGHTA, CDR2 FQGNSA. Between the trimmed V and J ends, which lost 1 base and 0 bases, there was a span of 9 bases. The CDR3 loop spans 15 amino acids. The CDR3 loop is CASSLGQSTNYGYTF. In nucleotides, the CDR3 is TGTGCCAGCAGCTTAGGACAGTCAACTAACTATGGCTACACCTTC.

The DNA for the CDR3 is TGTGCCAGCAGCTTGGAGCTGACAGGGGGCAAGGGAGCCAAAAACATTCAGTACTTC. Encoded protein: CASSLELTGGKGAKNIQYF. This sequence joins TRBV5-4 and TRBJ2-4; 10 bases are shared with TRBD1. This CDR3 is 19 amino acids long. V lost 0 bases and J lost 0; bases outside the gene matches: 9. Germline CDR1 and CDR2: SGHNT and YYREEE (reference sequence).

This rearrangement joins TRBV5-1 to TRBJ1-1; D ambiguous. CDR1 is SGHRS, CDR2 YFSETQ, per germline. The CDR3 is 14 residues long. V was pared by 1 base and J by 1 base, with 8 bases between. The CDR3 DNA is TGCGCCAGCAGCTTGTACGGGTGGAACACTGAAGCTTTCTTT. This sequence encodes CASSLYGWNTEAFF.

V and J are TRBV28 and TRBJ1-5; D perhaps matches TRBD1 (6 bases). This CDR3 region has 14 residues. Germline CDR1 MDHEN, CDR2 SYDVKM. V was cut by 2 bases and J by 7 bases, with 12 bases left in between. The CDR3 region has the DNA TGTGCCAGCAGTTTACCAGGGGACGGCCAGCCCCAGCATTTT. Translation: CASSLPGDGQPQHF.

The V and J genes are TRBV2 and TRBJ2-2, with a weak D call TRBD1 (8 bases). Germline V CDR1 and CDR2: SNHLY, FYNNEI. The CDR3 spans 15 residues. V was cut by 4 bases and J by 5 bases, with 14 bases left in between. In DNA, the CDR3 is TGTGCCAGCAGTGCAGGACAGGGAGGGACCGGGGAGCTGTTTTTT. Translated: CASSAGQGGTGELFF.

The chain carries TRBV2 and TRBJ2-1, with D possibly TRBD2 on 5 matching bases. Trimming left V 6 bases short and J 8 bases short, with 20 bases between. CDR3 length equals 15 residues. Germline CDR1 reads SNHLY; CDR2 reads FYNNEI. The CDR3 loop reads CASRGDSASFDEQFF. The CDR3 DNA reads TGTGCCAGCAGGGGAGACTCCGCCTCATTCGATGAGCAGTTCTTC.

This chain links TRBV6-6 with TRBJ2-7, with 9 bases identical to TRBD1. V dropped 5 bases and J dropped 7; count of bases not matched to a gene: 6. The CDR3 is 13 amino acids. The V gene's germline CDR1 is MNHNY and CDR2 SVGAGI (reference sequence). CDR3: CASSVTGGAEQYV. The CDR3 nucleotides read TGTGCCAGCAGTGTTACAGGGGGCGCAGAGCAGTACGTC.

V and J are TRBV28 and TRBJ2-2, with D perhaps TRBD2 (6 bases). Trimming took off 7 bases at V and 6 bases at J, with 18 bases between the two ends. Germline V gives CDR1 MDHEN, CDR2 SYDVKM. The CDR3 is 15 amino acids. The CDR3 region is CASTWTKFRSGELFF. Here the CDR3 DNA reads TGTGCCAGCACCTGGACTAAGTTCAGGTCCGGGGAGCTGTTTTTT.

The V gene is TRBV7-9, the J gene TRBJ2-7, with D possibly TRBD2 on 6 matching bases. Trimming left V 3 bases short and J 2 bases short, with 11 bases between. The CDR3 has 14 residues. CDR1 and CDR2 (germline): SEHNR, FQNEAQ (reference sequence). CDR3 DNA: TGTGCCAGCAGCTTTGGGGGGACCCCCTACGAGCAGTACTTC. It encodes CASSFGGTPYEQYF. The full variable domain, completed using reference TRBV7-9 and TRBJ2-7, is DTGVSQNPRHKITKRGQNVTFRCDPISEHNRLYWYRQTLGQGPEFLTYFQNEAQLEKSRLLSDRFSAERPKGSFSTLEIQRTEQGDSAMYLCASSFGGTPYEQYFGPGTRLTVT.

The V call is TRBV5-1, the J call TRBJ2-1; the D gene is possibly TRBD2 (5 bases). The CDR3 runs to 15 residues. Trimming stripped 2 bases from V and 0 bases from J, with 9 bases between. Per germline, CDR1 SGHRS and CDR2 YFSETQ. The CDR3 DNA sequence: TGCGCCAGCAGCTTAGCGGAGAGCTCCTACAATGAGCAGTTCTTC. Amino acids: CASSLAESSYNEQFF.

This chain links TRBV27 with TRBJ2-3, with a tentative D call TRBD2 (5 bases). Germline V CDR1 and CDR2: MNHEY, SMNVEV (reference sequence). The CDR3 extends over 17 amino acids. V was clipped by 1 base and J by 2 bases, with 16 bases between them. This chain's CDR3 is CASSLFAGLPNTDTQYF. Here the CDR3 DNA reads TGTGCCAGCAGTTTATTTGCGGGTTTACCCAACACAGATACGCAGTATTTT.

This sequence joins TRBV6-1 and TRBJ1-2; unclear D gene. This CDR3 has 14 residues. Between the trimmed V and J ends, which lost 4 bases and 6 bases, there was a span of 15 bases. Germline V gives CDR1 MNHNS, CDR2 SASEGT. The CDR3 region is CASSAIGGFHGYTF. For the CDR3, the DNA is TGTGCCAGCAGTGCCATAGGAGGGTTCCATGGCTACACCTTC.

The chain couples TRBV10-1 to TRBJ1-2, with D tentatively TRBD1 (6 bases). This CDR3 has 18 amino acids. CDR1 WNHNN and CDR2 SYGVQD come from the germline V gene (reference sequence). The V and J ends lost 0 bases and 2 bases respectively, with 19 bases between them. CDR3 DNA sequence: TGCGCCAGCAGTGAGTCTGGGGACACCTTATGTCTCAACTATGGCTACACCTTC. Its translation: CASSESGDTLCLNYGYTF.

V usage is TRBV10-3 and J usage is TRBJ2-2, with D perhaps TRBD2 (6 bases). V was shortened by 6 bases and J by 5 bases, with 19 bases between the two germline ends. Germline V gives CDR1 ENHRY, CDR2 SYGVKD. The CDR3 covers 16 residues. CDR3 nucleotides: TGTGCCATCAGGGGGGGAGAAATTTCAAGGACCGGGGAGCTGTTTTTT. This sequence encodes CAIRGGEISRTGELFF.

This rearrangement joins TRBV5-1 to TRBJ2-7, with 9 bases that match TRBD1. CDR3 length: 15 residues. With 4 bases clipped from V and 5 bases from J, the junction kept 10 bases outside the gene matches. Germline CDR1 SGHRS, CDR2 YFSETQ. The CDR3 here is CASSPAGQGYDEQYV. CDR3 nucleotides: TGCGCCAGCAGCCCAGCTGGACAGGGGTACGACGAGCAGTACGTC.